This TCR beta chain was captured by sequencing in a study of T cells in Graves' hyperthyroidism and ophthalmopathy (dated by TCRdb to the late 2010s). With regard to the full study: Peripheral blood was sampled at the time of initial diagnosis, prior to any treatment. To identify TCR V-J signatures that set the groups apart, the researchers used a discovery cohort of 90 to 100 patients, made up of around 42 with Graves' ophthalmopathy and some 60 with stable Graves' hyperthyroidism. Whether ophthalmopathy could be predicted prospectively was tested in an independent validation cohort made up of roughly 20 hyperthyroidism patients plus 17 patients who later progressed to ophthalmopathy. The roughly 91 discovery patients were randomly divided into training and test sets at a 7:3 ratio. In six Graves' hyperthyroidism patients, the study also compared T-cell repertoires from thyroid tissue with T-cell repertoires from blood. After blood sampling, hyperthyroidism patients were treated with methimazole at a starting dose of 30 mg daily, and ophthalmopathy patients were treated with high-dose intravenous methylprednisolone. TCR Vbeta CDR3 sequencing of 130 to 150 peripheral blood samples (43 ophthalmopathy, 75 or so hyperthyroidism and approximately 17 progressor patients) is reported in the paper. General conclusions and limits of the study: In validation, the model predicted progression to ophthalmopathy a median of roughly 6.5 months before onset, with roughly 70% sensitivity and just under 75% specificity. A model built on a 13 V-J signature distinguished ophthalmopathy from stable hyperthyroidism, reaching roughly 88% sensitivity and approximately 83% specificity in cross-validation and 80%/75% in testing. No statistical method was used to fix the sample size in advance, and group allocation was not hidden from the investigators. Blood samples also contained most of the expanded thyroid clonotypes (frequency above 0.001), which suggests that blood repertoires may reflect thyroid immune responses.

A distance of 11 bases separates the germline ends of V and J, which lose 3 bases and 3 bases respectively. Measured from the cysteine to the phenylalanine, the CDR3 is 14 residues long. Of the read, only the CDR3 DNA is kept; its 42 bases are in frame from base 1. In the germline V gene, CDR1 corresponds to KGHSH and CDR2 to LQKENI. The TCR beta CDR3 regions were amplified from RNA transcripts. A first-round RT-PCR of the TCR CDR3 used the HTBI primer set with the Qiagen OneStep RT-PCR kit. Libraries were constructed in a second round of multiplex PCR, after which size selection and purification were carried out. Libraries were sequenced paired-end with 100 bp reads on an Illumina HiSeq2000. On the authors' methods: Raw data were processed with SOAPnuke, discarding reads with adapters, uncalled bases, mean Phred below 15, or no exact constant-primer or identifier match. High-quality paired reads were merged using COPE v1.2.5, and each unique nucleotide sequence was defined as a clonotype. MiTCR v1.1 was used to align the clonotypes against IMGT TRBV, TRBD and TRBJ reference segments. Analysis was restricted to V-J combinations with a frequency above 0.0001, which covered 99.2% of repertoires. A TCS score was defined as the ratio of F50 (clonal expansion) to E x V (chaos), with BLOSUM62-based TCRdist applied between CDR3 peptides within each V-J. Welch's t-statistics and random forest reduced 500 to 650 V-J features to some 14, which were used in a naive Bayes classifier (R e1071). The public reads were run again by TCRdb, first through fastp at Q25 and then through MiXCR, and only productive beta chains were kept. Each entry is one CDR3 protein sequence, shown with its most common DNA and genes. TCRdb assigned the V and J calls; the authors' analysis was not used. The sample table shows about 160,000 distinct CDR3 sequences, and 8% to 9.5% are seen once. About 20% of the sample is held by the ten biggest clonotypes.

The hyperthyroidism patients were between 18 and 65 years old and newly diagnosed, with a disease duration of less than 2 months. The study excluded patients with uncontrolled infections, other autoimmune diseases, pregnancy or lactation. Clinical symptoms, serum thyroxine and TRAb, thyroid ultrasound, and orbital computed tomography formed the basis for the diagnoses. For progressor patients, blood was drawn at the first diagnosis of hyperthyroidism, before any ophthalmopathy symptoms had appeared. PBMCs were isolated from 10 ml of fresh peripheral blood by Ficoll-Paque density gradient centrifugation. Progressor patients were first diagnosed with Graves' hyperthyroidism and then developed ophthalmopathy during follow-up. Total RNA was extracted with Trizol reagent, and quality was checked on an Agilent 2100 Bioanalyzer. This clonotype has ten or more counts. This clone's antigen is unknown. Per-base qualities were not stored, and no clone one base away is much larger.

The sequence came from a woman aged 18-29 years with Graves' hyperthyroidism that later progressed to Graves' ophthalmopathy. The sequencing sample was made of blood. The V and J genes are TRBV18 and TRBJ1-2, with no D gene named confidently. CDR3 region: CASSPFGSDYGYTF. Read as DNA, the sequence is TGTGCCAGCTCACCGTTTGGTAGTGACTATGGCTACACCTTC.